This T cell receptor beta chain was sequenced in a study of T cells after yellow fever vaccination. Study results and limitations: Highly abundant clonotypes carried over from the bulk population could end up in FACS-sorted repertoires as contaminants. The CD4 compartment and the CD8 compartment contained a small share of clonotypes in common. Researchers report a weaker secondary response that nonetheless peaked faster, day 5 versus 15. Re-detected after boosting: most primary clones, 96% of CD4 and roughly 88% of CD8.

The trim removed 0 bases at V and 1 base at J, leaving 14 bases unmatched. From germline, CDR1 is DFQATT and CDR2 SNEGSKA (reference sequence). This CDR3 region has 19 residues. TCRdb independently ran MiXCR on the 5' RACE reads; one entry per CDR3 protein. The sample lists under 350,000 distinct CDR3 sequences; about 4% were seen once. On this clonotype itself: What it binds is not known.

The sequence was collected from a man between 18 and 35 years old who received the YFV17D yellow fever vaccine. Sequenced here: PBMCs, sampled 5 days after the yellow fever booster vaccination. The chain couples TRBV20-1 to TRBJ2-3; 9 nucleotides agree with TRBD2. The CDR3 is CSARDLYSPRLAGTDTQYF. The CDR3 DNA reads TGCAGTGCTAGAGATCTATACAGCCCCCGACTAGCGGGCACAGATACGCAGTATTTT.